This TCR beta chain was sequenced in a study of cytomegalovirus exposure and HLA in healthy donors. Study-level points and caveats: A link between a missense DCLRE1C variant and TCR beta V- and J-gene trimming emerged from a later analysis.

With 60 Vbeta and 13 Jbeta primers, the PCR was carried out. In the original analysis: Some 80 million unique TCR beta chains, some 11 million shared, were counted in a later analysis. Data came from immunoSEQ multiplex PCR; TCRdb stores just in-frame clones and leaves some out. The V and J calls and clone size come from that table; D and trimming were worked out from the DNA. The sample contains 110,000 or so clones, over 65% of which appear only once. To note about this clone: Its antigen is unknown.

Specimen: PBMCs. The TCR comes from a man in his forties in good health and CMV-seropositive.

The CDR3 nucleotides read TGCAGCGTTGGCGAGGACAGGGGAGGAAAGACCCAGTACTTC. It codes for CSVGEDRGGKTQYF. The chain recombines TRBV29-1 with TRBJ2-5, with 9 nucleotides matching TRBD1. Germline V lookup: CDR1 SQVTM, CDR2 ANQGSEA. CDR3 length: 14 amino acids. Trimming cost V 4 bases and J 6 bases; bases outside gene matches: 9. Supplemented by reference TRBV29-1 and TRBJ2-5, the full variable domain reads SAVISQKPSRDICQRGTSLTIQCQVDSQVTMMFWYRQQPGQSLTLIATANQGSEATYESGFVIDKFPISRPNLTFSTLTVSNMSPEDSSIYLCSVGEDRGGKTQYFGPGTRLLVL.